The present T cell receptor (beta chain) was sequenced within a study of blood T cell repertoires in COVID-19. The overall study: The cDNA or gDNA used as material had been derived from T cells, B-cell-depleted T cells, or PBMCs.

Authors' data handling: Estimates of nucleated cell counts were drawn from the amplification of reference gene primers. The protocol was immunoSEQ multiplex PCR, while the TCRdb copy is restricted to in-frame clones and leaves out a portion. V and J calls plus clone size are reproduced from that table; the DNA served to infer D and trimming. This sample has about 120,000 clones; approximately 80% occur once, and the top ten carry about an eighth. On this clone itself: The sample contains more than one DNA sequence encoding this CDR3.

The sample comprised peripheral blood. The receptor was derived from a human donor in a cohort sampled during active COVID-19.

The DNA of the CDR3 is TGTGCCAGCAGCGGCGGGACTAGCGGGACAGATACGCAGTATTTT. This codes for CASSGGTSGTDTQYF. The rearrangement uses TRBV5-4 and TRBJ2-3; 12 bases are a match to TRBD2. J lost 3 bases, V lost 4 bases, and 3 bases had no gene match. This CDR3 spans 15 amino acids. Germline CDR1 and CDR2: SGHNT and YYREEE (reference sequence). Complete variable domain (other parts from reference TRBV5-4 and TRBJ2-3): ETGVTQSPTHLIKTRGQQVTLRCSSQSGHNTVSWYQQALGQGPQFIFQYYREEENGRGNFPPRFSGLQFPNYSSELNVNALELDDSALYLCASSGGTSGTDTQYFGPGTRLTVL.